This TCR beta chain appears in the sequencing data of a study of cytomegalovirus exposure and HLA in healthy donors (dated by TCRdb to between 2016 and 2019). With respect to the entire study: According to an earlier analysis of around 600 of the donors, 150 million to 200 million T cells yielded over 90 million unique TCR beta sequences and about 280 Gb of sequence data. An early release that covered some 630 HLA-typed donors contained 250 to 350 gigabases of sequencing data and 80 million or so unique TCR sequences. Among the roughly 400 genotyped donors, approximately 81% belonged to the genetic ancestry cluster associated with self-reported Caucasian donors. The study was designed to test whether signatures of past pathogen exposure could be identified by cataloging public T cell receptors. Using immunosequencing, the study profiled T cell repertoires from 550 to 750 subjects and related those repertoires to cytomegalovirus serostatus. Besides the first cohort of 666 subjects, a separate validation cohort made up of roughly 120 different subjects was used. To predict cytomegalovirus infection status, the study brought together high-throughput TCR immunosequencing, statistical association of individual TCRs with disease status, and machine learning. In a later analysis, previously published TCR beta repertoires from 666 donors were re-analyzed and high-resolution HLA genotyping was added so that TCR occurrence patterns could be studied. Rather than using new phenotypic data, the later analysis identified candidate immune exposures from TCR beta sequences and from how often those sequences occurred across donors. To decide whether each TCR beta V gene segment behaved as functional or pseudogenic, an earlier analysis of fewer than 750 of the donors relied on high-throughput TCR beta sequencing. Alongside the repertoire data, information on donor age, sex, ethnicity and CMV serostatus was compiled. Genome-wide SNP genotypes for about three fifths of the roughly 700 donors were used in a later genetic analysis, which treated that subset as a discovery cohort. All discovery cohort repertoires had been generated using a single sequencing platform. Both class I and class II loci were covered by HLA typing, at four-digit resolution. The number of typed donors differed by locus: roughly 629-640 for A, B, C, DRB1 and DQB1; 500 to 550 for DQA1; approximately 600 for DPA1; and about 450 for DPB1. A few DR-DQ haplotypes were handled as single units for association and clustering because linkage in the cohort was strong. Among roughly 400 genotyped donors of the cohort, an average of approximately 240,000 unique TCR beta nucleotide sequences were sequenced per donor, about a sixth of them non-productive. Findings and caveats that apply to the study as a whole: The 87-base-pair reads could not distinguish some IMGT-functional V segments, including TRBV6-2 and TRBV6-3, so those segments were excluded. A further reported finding was that TCR beta sequences accurately predicted the HLA-A and HLA-B alleles for most subjects in the first cohort. Because counts were too low, roughly 17 rarely observed V segments, including chromosome 9 orphons, were left out of the earlier analysis of 500 to 650 of the donors. The study gave a list of more than 150 TCR beta chains associated with cytomegalovirus. Several of the top co-occurrence clusters appeared to be linked to parvovirus B19, influenza, CMV and Epstein-Barr virus, according to a later analysis. According to the authors, the approach could potentially be generalized to other disease states and immunological phenotypes. A later analysis found that TCR association rates varied across HLA loci, with DRB1 alleles showing the most associated TCRs and HLA-C alleles the fewest. CMV serostatus was the only immune exposure information available for the cohort. This cohort had only TCR beta chains sequenced, and the lack of alpha or paired-chain data limited which features could be detected. An earlier analysis of some 590 of the donors showed that most TCR beta V segments appeared in productive rearrangements either about 87% or about 30% of the time, which broadly matched IMGT annotations. Three of the identified cytomegalovirus-associated TCR beta chains were confirmed in vitro to be specific for cytomegalovirus antigens. A cluster of highly shared sequence variants was judged likely to be a technical artifact of the sequencing pipeline. Strong co-occurrence of HLA alleles, especially DR and DQ, made assigning TCR associations to individual alleles difficult. Linkage disequilibrium might explain the correlated functional status among segregating V segments, but an unknown experimental factor could not be ruled out. Specific HLA alleles were associated with 16,951 TCR beta sequences at a false discovery rate of 0.05 in a later analysis. The classifier was reported to diagnose cytomegalovirus status with high specificity and sensitivity in both the original cohort and the validation cohort. Because HLA typing was missing for some donors at each locus, association tests included only the typed subset. In a later genetic analysis, a missense DCLRE1C variant was associated with V-gene and J-gene trimming of TCR beta chains, and the association was replicated in an independent cohort. Most TCR sequences were seen in very few donors, while some public TCRs were found in many individuals. A later genetic analysis reported fewer N-insertions in productive TCRs among donors in an Asian-associated ancestry cluster than the roughly 640-donor mean. In a later analysis, most CMV-associated TCR beta chains were found to appear HLA-restricted, with HLA associations seemingly driven largely by CMV exposure. Sequencing depth was assumed to be roughly uniform across donors in the presence/absence analyses, though that assumption may not hold. A later analysis found that HLA-associated TCR beta chains were more clonally expanded and had lower generation probabilities than equally common non-associated chains.

Library preparation employed the immunoSEQ multiplex PCR assay. The multiplex PCR relied on a mix of 60 forward primers for TCR Vbeta segments and 13 reverse primers for TCR Jbeta segments. The CDR3 region of rearranged TCR beta genes was amplified from genomic DNA by a multiplex PCR assay. Amplified TCR beta libraries were sequenced as 87-base-pair reads on the Illumina HiSeq System. On the study's bioinformatics: A later analysis tallied 70 million to 100 million unique TCR beta chains across the 666 repertoires, and roughly 11 million of those chains were shared by two or more donors. To remove PCR and sequencing errors, raw reads were error-corrected and collapsed into unique sequences using a nearest-neighbor algorithm that merged closely related sequences. V, D and J gene segments were assigned by aligning CDR3 sequences to IMGT reference sequences. For a sequence to be retained, at least a six-nucleotide match to both a V gene segment and a J gene segment was required. A rearrangement was called productive if the CDR3 had no stop codons and remained in frame with V and J, and every other rearrangement was called non-productive. CDR3 was defined according to IMGT convention as the region running from the second conserved V-encoded cysteine to the conserved J-encoded phenylalanine. In an earlier analysis of more than 550 of the donors, sequences lacking an unambiguous match to a single V gene segment were excluded. In an earlier analysis of 450 to 750 of the donors, a V segment was called functional when productive rearrangements were above 56.7%, and segregating when the standard deviation between donors exceeded 5%. To diagnose cytomegalovirus status from the catalog of TCR beta chain sequences, a statistical classification framework was built. In a later analysis, V and J genes were assigned by comparing TCR nucleotide sequences against IMGT/GENE-DB human TR gene sequences. A later analysis assigned CDR3 sequences and most-parsimonious VDJ recombination scenarios with the TCRdist pipeline. In a later analysis, each TCR beta chain was defined by its CDR3 amino acid sequence together with its V-gene family, and reads without a unique V-gene family were excluded. A later analysis removed 550 to 650 highly shared, low-generation-probability nucleotide sequences to deal with suspected cross-contamination and a sequencing artifact. A later analysis calculated a clonal expansion index for each public chain from normalized within-repertoire ranks of inferred template counts. Generation probabilities in a later analysis came from a VDJ recombination model fitted to out-of-frame rearrangements, and those results were checked against IGoR. In a later analysis, hypergeometric tests were used to score TCR-TCR, TCR-HLA and TCR-CMV co-occurrence, with a repertoire-size bias correction applied to TCR pairs. False discovery rates were estimated in a later analysis by permuting HLA or CMV assignments 20 times. A later analysis grouped co-occurring TCRs with DBSCAN, adding TCRdist sequence similarity when clustering within HLA-allele-positive subsets. Repertoires with fewer than 30,000 or more than 120,000 public chains, plus five repertoires with anomalous nucleotide sharing, were excluded from co-occurrence clustering. TCRdb holds this immuneACCESS table with in-frame rearrangements only. Some clones are missing; in checked studies, unresolved V genes explain under half, and the rest has no known cause. The V and J calls and clone size are taken from that table; D and trimming were inferred from the DNA. Here the sample has about 160,000 clones; roughly 72% occur a single time. About 1.6% of the sample is taken by the ten largest.

The cohort consisted of 650 to 700 healthy bone marrow donors. All cohort members were sampled while nominally healthy, although unrecorded immune exposures were likely present. The donor tested CMV seronegative and was one of the 352 seronegative cohort members. Each donor provided a peripheral blood sample, and peripheral blood mononuclear cells were used for TCR beta sequencing. The Qiagen DNeasy Blood Extraction Kit was used to extract genomic DNA from the blood cell samples. At the junction V is shortened by 4 bases and J by 5 bases, with 22 bases in between. The CDR3 holds 16 amino acids from the cysteine to the phenylalanine. Only the CDR3 DNA stays, 48 bases, in frame from base 1. Looking up the germline V gene (reference sequence) yields CDR1 SGHNT and CDR2 YYREEE. Note on this clone: What this receptor recognizes is not known. Base-call qualities are not available, and no considerably larger clone is one nucleotide away.

This clonotype was obtained from a man in his forties in good health and CMV-seronegative. Sample: PBMCs. Recombination joined TRBV5-4 with TRBJ2-7; the best D guess is TRBD2, with 7 bases matching. This receptor carries the CDR3 CASSGDEGGRVNEQYF. The sequence in DNA is TGTGCCAGCAGCGGCGATGAGGGGGGGCGCGTAAACGAGCAGTACTTC.